Listed below are T cell receptor beta chains from one sample, sequenced in a study of blood T cell repertoires in COVID-19. Sequenced by immunoSEQ multiplex PCR; TCRdb stores in-frame clones only, minus some. This table has almost 250,000 clones, around 88% appearing once. Material for sequencing was peripheral blood. These receptors were taken from a woman older than 75 with COVID-19, enrolled during active disease. Each CDR3 is given with its conserved first and last residue. D genes are given only for firm matches. Expanded clones are given a class, and other clones once, few, many or no size at all.

len,j_gene,v_gene,d_gene,abundance,CDR3aa,CDR3nt
15,TRBJ2-3,TRBV7-2,TRBD2,-,CASSLASGKGNTQYF,TGTGCCAGCAGCTTAGCTAGCGGGAAGGGGAATACGCAGTATTTT
18,TRBJ1-6,TRBV7-2,-,once,CASSLVASGRGYNSPLHF,TGTGCCAGCAGCTTAGTGGCCTCAGGCAGGGGCTATAATTCACCCCTCCACTTT
17,TRBJ2-5,TRBV11-3,TRBD1,-,CASSLTGPGQGEETQYF,TGTGCCAGCAGCTTAACTGGTCCGGGACAGGGGGAAGAGACCCAGTACTTC
21,TRBJ1-6,TRBV28,TRBD1,-,CASRSGGTWTGWNFGNSPLHF,TGTGCCAGCAGATCCGGAGGAACTTGGACAGGATGGAACTTTGGGAATTCACCCCTCCACTTT
12,TRBJ1-1,TRBV3-1/TRBV3-2,-,-,CASSPDPGGAFF,TGTGCCAGCAGCCCGGACCCCGGAGGGGCTTTCTTT
13,TRBJ1-2,TRBV18,-,-,CASSPQSNYGYTF,TGTGCCAGCTCACCTCAGTCTAACTATGGCTACACCTTC
12,TRBJ2-1,TRBV30,-,-,CAWSSVVNEQFF,TGTGCCTGGAGCAGTGTCGTCAATGAGCAGTTCTTC
13,TRBJ1-1,TRBV18,-,-,CASSPLRNTEAFF,TGTGCCAGCTCACCCCTGAGGAACACTGAAGCTTTCTTT
16,TRBJ1-6,TRBV4-1,TRBD1,-,CASSQGVGQDVSPLHF,TGCGCCAGCAGCCAAGGAGTGGGACAGGATGTTTCACCCCTCCACTTT
15,TRBJ1-5,TRBV24-1,TRBD1,-,CATSSRTGSNQPQHF,TGTGCCACCAGTTCCAGGACAGGGAGCAATCAGCCCCAGCATTTT
14,TRBJ1-5,TRBV19,-,-,CASSNMVGNQPQHF,TGTGCCAGTAGTAATATGGTCGGGAATCAGCCCCAGCATTTT
15,TRBJ2-5,TRBV5-1,-,-,CASSLSGGLQETQYF,TGCGCCAGCAGCTTGTCGGGCGGGCTCCAAGAGACCCAGTACTTC
12,TRBJ1-6,TRBV4-1,-,-,CASSTYNSPLHF,TGCGCCAGCAGTACCTATAATTCACCCCTCCACTTT
17,TRBJ1-3,TRBV5-1,-,-,CASSREYSYLSGNTIYF,TGCGCCAGCAGCCGTGAATACAGCTACCTCTCTGGAAACACCATATATTTT
15,TRBJ1-4,TRBV5-1,-,-,CASSLEGTTNEKLFF,TGCGCCAGCAGCTTGGAGGGGACAACTAATGAAAAACTGTTTTTT
14,TRBJ1-3,TRBV6-5,-,once,CASLRNSRGDTIYF,TGTGCCAGCCTTAGGAACAGCCGGGGGGACACCATATATTTT
11,TRBJ1-2,TRBV11-3,-,-,CASRNSYGYTF,TGTGCCAGCAGAAACTCCTATGGCTACACCTTC
15,TRBJ2-5,TRBV30,-,-,CAWSVRRQNQETQYF,TGTGCCTGGAGTGTACGGCGACAGAACCAAGAGACCCAGTACTTC